The clone carrying this TCR beta chain came up once. Its antigen is unidentified. This sample is part of a study of shared clonotypes between healthy human individuals. General study points: Memory subsets generally showed smaller estimated richness than naive subsets did.

Method: immunoSEQ multiplex PCR; TCRdb's copy keeps in-frame clones and lacks some. The sample lists more than 2 million clones; 90% to 95% were seen once. In the naive CD8 group, cells lacked CD45RO and were positively selected for CCR7, so terminally differentiated effector memory CD45RA+ cells were left out. This CDR3 is built from 17 residues. Germline V gene lookup returns CDR1 MNHEY and CDR2 SMNVEV (reference sequence). The V gene lost 3 bases and the J gene lost 5 bases, with 20 bases spanning the gap. Sequences were obtained from naive CD8+ T cells from PBMCs. This receptor was obtained from a man younger than 35 in good health. Some clones in this sample may be carry-over from other donors' samples. The rearrangement links TRBV27 to TRBJ1-5; possible D gene TRBD1, 6 bases. This CDR3 reads CASSFLNSRGEDQPQHF. The DNA of the CDR3 is TGTGCCAGCAGTTTCCTCAACTCCAGGGGAGAAGATCAGCCCCAGCATTTT.